A selection of T cell receptor beta chains follows, all from one sample in a study of identical twins. TCRdb redid the calling of the 5' RACE reads with MiXCR, one entry per CDR3 protein. The sample gives roughly 540,000 distinct CDR3 sequences, around 20% of which show up once; around 0.91% is in the top ten. These same data were also listed under a study on T cells expressing NK-cell markers.

Material: CD4+ T cells sorted from blood. These receptors were obtained from a woman under 30 in good health. The CDR3 runs from the conserved cysteine through the conserved F or W. The D gene is left open where the match is weak. Some rows mark clone size as missing; the rest say once, few, many or name a class of expanded clone.

j_call clone_size d_call v_call cdr3_length cdr3_nt cdr3_aa
TRBJ1-6 . . TRBV9 14 TGTGCCAGCAGCGTGGGTGGGGACCATTCACCCCTCCACTTT CASSVGGDHSPLHF
TRBJ1-3 . . TRBV11-2 11 TGTGCCAGCAGCCGGGTAGACACCATATATTTT CASSRVDTIYF
TRBJ2-7 few TRBD1 TRBV20-1 14 TGCAGTGCTAGATACAGGGACAGCGATTACGAGCAGTACTTC CSARYRDSDYEQYF
TRBJ2-7 . TRBD1 TRBV27 13 TGTGCCAGCAGGGGACAGTTGGTCTACGAGCAGTACTTC CASRGQLVYEQYF
TRBJ1-1 few . TRBV6-5 16 TGTGCCAGCAGTTACTCGGGCAGGGTCGGGGACACTGAAGCTTTCTTT CASSYSGRVGDTEAFF
TRBJ2-7 . . TRBV7-2 13 TGTGCCAGCAGCCCCAGGGTGGGGTACGAGCAGTACTTC CASSPRVGYEQYF
TRBJ1-1 . . TRBV3-1 13 TGTGCCAGCAGCCCGACACCGAACACTGAAGCTTTCTTT CASSPTPNTEAFF
TRBJ2-5 . . TRBV10-1 14 TGCGCCAGCGGGGAGGCTAAAGAGAGGGAGACCCAGTACTTC CASGEAKERETQYF
TRBJ2-7 . . TRBV6-1 14 TGTGCCAGCAGGGCCCCTCGGGATCCGAACGAGCAGTACTTC CASRAPRDPNEQYF
TRBJ1-2 few . TRBV20-1 12 TGCAGTGCTACCTTTACAGGAGGAGGCTACACCTTC CSATFTGGGYTF
TRBJ2-7 many TRBD2 TRBV20-1 14 TGCAGTGCTGCCCGGGCTAGCGGGATAAGCGAGCAGTACTTC CSAARASGISEQYF
TRBJ2-3 . TRBD2 TRBV6-2/TRBV6-3 15 TGTGCCAGCAGTGGACGACTAGCCACTCGAGATACGCAGTATTTT CASSGRLATRDTQYF
TRBJ2-1 many TRBD2 TRBV12-5 14 TGTGCTAGTGGTGGGACTAGTACGTGGAGTGAGCAGTTCTTC CASGGTSTWSEQFF
TRBJ2-1 many . TRBV5-1 13 TGCGCCAGCAGCGACAGCTCCTACAATGAGCAGTTCTTC CASSDSSYNEQFF
TRBJ1-2 . . TRBV20-1 15 TGCAGTGCTAGAGATCCTAGGGCATCCAACTATGGCTACACCTTC CSARDPRASNYGYTF
TRBJ2-7 . TRBD1 TRBV3-1 13 TGTGCCAGCAGCCGACAGGGGGTAAGCGAGCAGTACTTC CASSRQGVSEQYF
TRBJ2-3 . . TRBV29-1 15 TGCAGCGTTGAAGTCCGTGGACAAGCCACAGATACGCAGTATTTT CSVEVRGQATDTQYF
TRBJ2-7 many TRBD1 TRBV20-1 15 TGCAGTGCTAGAGGGGGGGACAGGGCCTCCTACGAGCAGTACTTC CSARGGDRASYEQYF
TRBJ1-1 . . TRBV10-1 14 TGCGCCAGCAGTGAGTATGGGGGGCCGGCTGAAGCTTTCTTT CASSEYGGPAEAFF
TRBJ2-5 few TRBD1 TRBV15 15 TGTGCCACGCGCGCCGGGACAGGGTCCGTAGAGACCCAGTACTTC CATRAGTGSVETQYF
TRBJ2-7 many . TRBV20-1 14 TGCAGTGCTAGAGATTTCGCGGGCCCCTACGAGCAGTACTTC CSARDFAGPYEQYF
TRBJ2-7 . TRBD2 TRBV20-1 14 TGCAGTGCCATAGCGGGGGGCAAAACCTACGAGCAGTACTTC CSAIAGGKTYEQYF
TRBJ2-5 few . TRBV20-1 13 TGCAGTGCTAGTAGGGGACTGCAAGAGACCCAGTACTTC CSASRGLQETQYF
TRBJ1-2 few TRBD1 TRBV12-3/TRBV12-4 13 TGTGCCAGCAGCCGTACAGGGGTTCGTGGCTACACCTTC CASSRTGVRGYTF
TRBJ2-5 many TRBD2 TRBV12-3/TRBV12-4 15 TGTGCCAGCAGCTACGCTAGCGGGGCCCAAGAGACCCAGTACTTC CASSYASGAQETQYF
TRBJ2-1 few TRBD2 TRBV4-3 16 TGCGCCAGCAGCCAAGAGACGGGGGGGGTCTGGAATGAGCAGTTCTTC CASSQETGGVWNEQFF
TRBJ2-3 . . TRBV20-1 18 TGCAGTGCTAGATTGGTAGTTGGTCGGGGCTCTCCCACAGATACGCAGTATTTT CSARLVVGRGSPTDTQYF
TRBJ2-5 . . TRBV10-3 17 TGTGCCATCAGTGAGCGCTCCAGCGGAGCGTACCAAGAGACCCAGTACTTC CAISERSSGAYQETQYF
TRBJ2-2 . . TRBV7-8 14 TGTGCCAGCATCTCCGGGACTGGGACCGGGGAGCTGTTTTTT CASISGTGTGELFF
TRBJ2-1 few . TRBV7-2 17 TGTGCCAGCAGCCTTAGTCATACCCCGGGCTCCTACAATGAGCAGTTCTTC CASSLSHTPGSYNEQFF
TRBJ1-2 . . TRBV7-6 14 TGTGCCAGCAGCTCCGGACAGCCTAGCTATGGCTACACCTTC CASSSGQPSYGYTF
TRBJ2-7 . TRBD1 TRBV7-2 16 TGTGCCAGCAGCCCTGCCGGGACAGGAGGTTCCTACGAGCAGTACTTC CASSPAGTGGSYEQYF
TRBJ1-2 many . TRBV20-1 12 TGCAGTGCTAGCGACCAAAATTATGGCTACACCTTC CSASDQNYGYTF
TRBJ2-1 . . TRBV7-6 12 TGTGCCAGCAGCCCTCTTGAGGTTCGGCAGTTCTTC CASSPLEVRQFF
TRBJ1-1 many . TRBV19 13 TGTGCCAGCAGCTTCGACTCGAACACTGAAGCTTTCTTT CASSFDSNTEAFF
TRBJ2-3 . TRBD2 TRBV5-1 16 TGCGCCAGCAGCTTGGGGACTAGCATCGGCACAGATACGCCGTATTTT CASSLGTSIGTDTPYF
TRBJ1-1 . . TRBV7-9 15 TGTGCCAGCAGCTCTTCATCGCTTCTGAACACTGAAGCTTTCTTT CASSSSSLLNTEAFF
TRBJ1-4 few . TRBV5-1 16 TGCGCCAGCAGCTTGGCCAGTACAACAACTAATGAAAAACTGTTTTTT CASSLASTTTNEKLFF
TRBJ2-5 few TRBD2 TRBV7-8 15 TGTGCCAGCAGCTTGCCCGGACTAGCTAGAGAGACCCAGTACTTC CASSLPGLARETQYF
TRBJ2-3 few . TRBV14 14 TGTGCCAGCAGCCCATTCTTTAGCACAGATACGCAGTATTTT CASSPFFSTDTQYF
TRBJ2-5 . TRBD2 TRBV20-1 14 TGCAGTGCTAGGGAAAATAGCGGGAAAGAGACCCAGTACTTC CSARENSGKETQYF
TRBJ1-6 many TRBD1 TRBV20-1 13 TGCAGTGCTAGCTCTCAGGGACAGGCACCCCTCCACTTT CSASSQGQAPLHF
TRBJ2-1 . . TRBV4-3 15 TGCGCCAGCAGCCATACCGGGACAAACGACGATGAGCAGTTCTTC CASSHTGTNDDEQFF
TRBJ2-1 few TRBD2 TRBV7-9 15 TGTGCCAGCAGCGTCCTAGCGGGAGGTCACAATGAGCAGTTCTTC CASSVLAGGHNEQFF
TRBJ1-5 few TRBD1 TRBV5-1 17 TGCGCCAGCAGCTTCGGTGCAGGGGGCTCGAGCAATCAGCCCCAGCATTTT CASSFGAGGSSNQPQHF
TRBJ2-2 . . TRBV10-3 14 TGTGCCATCAGTGAGTCGTTGAGCACCGGGGAGCTGTTTTTT CAISESLSTGELFF
TRBJ2-7 . TRBD2 TRBV18 15 TGTGCCAGCTCACCCCAGGGAGGGAGCTCCTACGAGCAGTACTTC CASSPQGGSSYEQYF
TRBJ1-2 few . TRBV3-1 15 TGTGCCAGCAGCCAAGAATGGAGGGGAAACTATGGCTACACCTTC CASSQEWRGNYGYTF
TRBJ1-2 few . TRBV6-5 15 TGTGCCAGCAGTTCATCCCGGACGGCAAACTATGGCTACACCTTC CASSSSRTANYGYTF
TRBJ2-7 . . TRBV18 14 TGTGCCAGCTCATCAGCGGGTACCCCCTACGAGCAGTACTTC CASSSAGTPYEQYF
TRBJ2-2 many . TRBV5-1 12 TGCGCCAGCAGAGAGCTGGCCGGGGAGCTGTTTTTT CASRELAGELFF
TRBJ1-3 . . TRBV13 15 TGTGCCAGCAGCTTACTCGGCAAGGCTGGAAACACCATATATTTT CASSLLGKAGNTIYF
TRBJ1-1 . . TRBV30 12 TGTGCCTGGAGTGTACTTAACACTGAAGCTTTCTTT CAWSVLNTEAFF